This T cell receptor (beta chain) was identified during a study of T cell responses to AZD1222 COVID-19 vaccine. Turning to the study itself: Doses given second, at about 4 or about 12 weeks, were pooled.

Broader study findings: The sample set comprised mostly white British donors with more females, and clonal diversity was possibly underestimated. Only six people who got AZD1222 tested seropositive at baseline. Spike was spanned by vaccine-associated CD4 TCRs, with dominance at 160-218 and 743-854.

Points on this clone: The antigen remains undetermined.

Germline V CDR1 and CDR2: MNHEY, SVGEGT. The ends were cut back, 0 bases at V and 0 bases at J, with 14 bases in the middle. This CDR3 comprises 17 residues. Data came from immunoSEQ multiplex PCR; TCRdb stores just in-frame clones and leaves some out. There are some 90,000 clones in the sample; 88% occur only once, and less than 20% lies in the top ten. The input for sequencing was peripheral blood, taken on day 0 of AZD1222 vaccination. The V gene is TRBV6-2 or TRBV6-3, the J gene TRBJ2-5; D is perhaps TRBD1 (6 bases). The TCR sequence derives from an adult in good health. Here the CDR3 reads CASSYSPHDRYQETQYF. CDR3 coding DNA: TGTGCCAGCAGTTACTCCCCCCACGACAGGTACCAAGAGACCCAGTACTTC.